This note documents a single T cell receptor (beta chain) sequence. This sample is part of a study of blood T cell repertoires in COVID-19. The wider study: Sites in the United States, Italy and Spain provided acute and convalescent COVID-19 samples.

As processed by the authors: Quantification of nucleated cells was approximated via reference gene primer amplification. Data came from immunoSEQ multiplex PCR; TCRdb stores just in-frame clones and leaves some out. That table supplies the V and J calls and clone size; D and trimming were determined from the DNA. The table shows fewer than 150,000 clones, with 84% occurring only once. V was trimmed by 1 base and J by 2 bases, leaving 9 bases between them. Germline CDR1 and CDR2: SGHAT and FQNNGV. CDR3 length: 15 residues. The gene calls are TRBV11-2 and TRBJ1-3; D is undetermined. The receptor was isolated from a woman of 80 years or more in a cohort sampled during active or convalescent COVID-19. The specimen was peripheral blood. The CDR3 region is CASSLGPGAGNTIYF. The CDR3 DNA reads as TGTGCCAGCAGCTTAGGTCCCGGGGCTGGAAACACCATATATTTT.